This T cell receptor beta chain comes out of a study of blood T cell repertoires in COVID-19. Study overall: In each case, the material was cDNA or gDNA derived from T cells, B-cell-depleted T cells, or PBMCs.

Seattle researchers signed up patients amid active infection and tracked them longitudinally. V was clipped by 4 bases and J by 5 bases; unmatched bases: 7. This CDR3 has 16 amino acids. Germline values: CDR1 LGHDT, CDR2 YNNKEL (reference sequence). The method was immunoSEQ multiplex PCR; TCRdb's version includes in-frame clones alone and lacks a portion of them. The sample has around 480,000 clones; approximately 88% are singletons. Sequences were obtained from peripheral blood. The TCR comes from a woman in her fifties or sixties with COVID-19, enrolled during active disease. The chain joins TRBV3-1 (or the pseudogene TRBV3-2) to TRBJ2-3, with TRBD2 identical over 12 bases. This CDR3 is CASSPRLAGARDTQYF. CDR3 bases: TGTGCCAGCAGCCCCCGACTAGCGGGGGCGAGAGATACGCAGTATTTT.